This T cell receptor beta chain is from a study of molecular identifiers for immune sequencing clone quantification. Bulk libraries came from a prior protocol with listed TCR primers. TCRdb reprocessed the PCR reads via MiXCR and lists one record per CDR3 protein. This sample has about 510,000 distinct CDR3 sequences, with about a quarter found just once. V shed 2 bases, J shed 3 bases, and the junction held 10 bases outside the gene matches. Per the germline V gene, CDR1 is DFQATT and CDR2 is SNEGSKA (reference sequence). There are 16 residues in the CDR3. This clonotype was detected only a few times.

The TCR originated in a human donor in good health. Some libraries in this study had Jurkat cell RNA spiked in. V usage is TRBV20-1 and J usage is TRBJ2-7, with 10 bases that match TRBD2. Sample: naive CD8+ T cells from blood, with Jurkat cell RNA spiked in. Sample subset: FACS-sorted CD8+CD4-CCR7+CD45RA+ naive T cells. The CDR3 region has the DNA TGCAGTGCTAGAATTCCCCGCGGACTAGCGGACTACGAGCAGTACTTC. It codes for CSARIPRGLADYEQYF.